These 10 T cell receptor beta chains came from one sample sequenced in a study of shared clonotypes between healthy human individuals. Clones were read by immunoSEQ multiplex PCR, and TCRdb kept only the in-frame ones, dropping some. The sample holds 400,000 to 500,000 clones, 79% seen once. Sequencing was carried out using PBMCs. The receptors originated from a woman in her thirties or forties in good health. Some clones in this sample may be carry-over from other donors' samples.

CDR3 coding DNA: TGTGCCACCAGCAGAGAGGCGGAGGGGGGCTATGAGCAGTTCTTC. Translation: CATSREAEGGYEQFF. The chain recombines TRBV15 with TRBJ2-1; D possibly matches TRBD1 or TRBD2 (6 bases each). Germline V gives CDR1 LNHNV, CDR2 YYDKDF (reference sequence). This CDR3 contains 15 residues. Trimming shortened V by 0 bases and J by 8 bases, and 14 bases separated the two germline ends. The full variable domain, in which reference TRBV15 and TRBJ2-1 provide the parts outside the CDR3, is DAMVIQNPRYQVTQFGKPVTLSCSQTLNHNVMYWYQQKSSQAPKLLFHYYDKDFNNEADTPDNFQSRRPNTSFCFLDIRSPGLGDTAMYLCATSREAEGGYEQFFGPGTRLTVL.

This sequence joins TRBV4-2 and TRBJ1-4, with a weak D call TRBD1 (5 bases). CDR3 length: 16 residues. Per the germline V gene, CDR1 is LGHNA and CDR2 is YNFKEQ. V gave up 4 bases and J gave up 4 bases, with 16 bases separating them. CDR3 in DNA: TGTGCCAGCAGCCCCAAGGGGCAGGGTTATAATGAAAAACTGTTTTTT. Translated, it gives CASSPKGQGYNEKLFF.

The chain couples TRBV18 to TRBJ2-7, with 7 bases aligning to TRBD1. With V trimmed by 3 bases and J by 4 bases, 9 bases remained unmatched. Germline CDR1 KGHSH, CDR2 LQKENI. There are 15 residues in the CDR3. DNA of the CDR3: TGTGCCAGCTCACCGGGCGGGCAGGGGGAATACGAGCAGTACTTC. Its protein product is CASSPGGQGEYEQYF.

This sequence joins TRBV28 and TRBJ2-5; 8 bases align to TRBD1. Germline lookup yields CDR1 MDHEN and CDR2 SYDVKM. CDR3 length: 15 amino acids. V trimming: 6 bases; J trimming: 4 bases; junction bases outside the gene matches: 10. The CDR3 reads CASSLRQGAIETQYF. The CDR3 nucleotides read TGTGCCAGCAGCCTTCGGCAGGGGGCAATAGAGACCCAGTACTTC.

The chain uses TRBV21-1 and TRBJ2-1; the listed D gene, TRBD2, was not tested against the DNA. TRBV21-1 counts as a pseudogene. The CDR3 has 17 residues. CDR3 residues: CASRNERGGRLDDEQFF. DNA of the CDR3: TGTGCCAGCAGGAACGAGAGGGGGGGCCGACTCGACGATGAGCAGTTCTTC.

CDR3 amino acids: CASSLDSGDGYTF. CDR3 DNA: TGCGCCAGCAGCCTTGACAGCGGGGATGGCTACACCTTC. The V call is TRBV5-1, the J call TRBJ1-2; D may be TRBD1 (5 bases). Germline lookup yields CDR1 SGHRS and CDR2 YFSETQ. V was trimmed by 4 bases and J by 6 bases, leaving 13 bases between them. This CDR3 has 13 residues.

This chain uses TRBV6-5 with TRBJ1-2; D remains unclear. The germline V gene encodes CDR1 MNHEY and CDR2 SVGAGI. V lost 6 bases and J 5 bases, leaving 19 bases between the germline ends. This CDR3 region has 15 residues. The CDR3 region is CASSRALPSLYGYTF. The CDR3 DNA is TGTGCCAGCAGCCGCGCGCTCCCTTCCCTATATGGCTACACCTTC.

The chain links TRBV29-1 to TRBJ2-5; D could derive from TRBD1 or TRBD2 (5 bases each). The J call may be incorrect, as the DNA end agrees better with TRBJ2-7. Germline CDR1 and CDR2: SQVTM and ANQGSEA. This CDR3 is 10 amino acids long. Here the CDR3 DNA reads TGCAGCGTGGGGGACTACGAGCAGTACTTC. Its translation: CSVGDYEQYF.

This clone was counted a few times. The chain is built from TRBV21-1 and TRBJ2-6; TRBD2 was called by the table and not checked on the DNA. TRBV21-1 is termed a pseudogene. CDR3 length: 16 amino acids. CDR3 in amino acids: CASSSQSSSGANVLTF. As DNA, the CDR3 is TGTGCCAGCAGCAGTCAATCTAGCTCTGGGGCCAACGTCCTGACTTTC.

This clone is a singleton in its sample. V usage is TRBV25-1 and J usage is TRBJ1-3; D is possibly TRBD1 (5 bases). Germline-derived CDR1 and CDR2 are MGHDK and SYGVNS. The CDR3 runs 16 residues. V was trimmed by 6 bases and J by 1 base, leaving 16 bases between them. For the CDR3, the DNA is TGTGCCAGCAGCGACCATGGGACGCTTTCTGGAAACACCATATATTTT. The encoded protein is CASSDHGTLSGNTIYF.